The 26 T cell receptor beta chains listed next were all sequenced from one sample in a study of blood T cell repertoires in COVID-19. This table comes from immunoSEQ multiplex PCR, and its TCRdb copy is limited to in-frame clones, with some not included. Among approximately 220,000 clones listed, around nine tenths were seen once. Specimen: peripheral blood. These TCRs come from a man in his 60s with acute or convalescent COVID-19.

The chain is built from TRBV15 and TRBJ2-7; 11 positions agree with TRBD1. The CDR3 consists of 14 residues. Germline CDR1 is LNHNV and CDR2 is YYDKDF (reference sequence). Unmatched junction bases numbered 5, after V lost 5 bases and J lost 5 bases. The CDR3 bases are TGTGCCACCAGCGGGCGGACAGGGGGCGACGAGCAGTACTTC. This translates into CATSGRTGGDEQYF. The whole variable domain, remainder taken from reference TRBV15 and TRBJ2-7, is DAMVIQNPRYQVTQFGKPVTLSCSQTLNHNVMYWYQQKSSQAPKLLFHYYDKDFNNEADTPDNFQSRRPNTSFCFLDIRSPGLGDTAMYLCATSGRTGGDEQYFGPGTRLTVT.

CDR3 protein: CSVELTDTQYF. The CDR3 nucleotides are TGCAGTGTAGAACTCACAGATACGCAGTATTTT. The chain has TRBV20-1 and TRBJ2-3; D unresolved. The V and J ends lost 7 bases and 2 bases respectively, with 7 bases between them. The length of the CDR3 is 11 residues. CDR1 is DFQATT and CDR2 is SNEGSKA in the germline V gene (reference sequence).

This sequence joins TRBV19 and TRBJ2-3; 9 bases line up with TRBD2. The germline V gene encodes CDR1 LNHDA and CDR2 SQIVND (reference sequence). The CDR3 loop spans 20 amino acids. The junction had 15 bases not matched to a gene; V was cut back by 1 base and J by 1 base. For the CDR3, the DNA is TGTGCCAGTAGTATAGGGCCTGCGAGCGGGGGGCAACGGGGCACAGATACGCAGTATTTT. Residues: CASSIGPASGGQRGTDTQYF.

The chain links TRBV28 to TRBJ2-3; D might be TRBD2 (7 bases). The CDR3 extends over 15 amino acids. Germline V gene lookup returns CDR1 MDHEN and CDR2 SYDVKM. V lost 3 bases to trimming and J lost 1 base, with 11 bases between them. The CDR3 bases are TGTGCCAGCAGTTTGGCGGGGGCAGGCACAGATACGCAGTATTTT. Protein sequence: CASSLAGAGTDTQYF.

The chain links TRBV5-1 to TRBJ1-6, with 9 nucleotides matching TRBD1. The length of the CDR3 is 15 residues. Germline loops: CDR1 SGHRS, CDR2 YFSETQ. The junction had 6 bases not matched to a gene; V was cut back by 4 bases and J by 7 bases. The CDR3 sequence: CASSPRTGDNSPLHF. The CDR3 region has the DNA TGCGCCAGCAGCCCGCGGACAGGGGACAATTCACCCCTCCACTTT.

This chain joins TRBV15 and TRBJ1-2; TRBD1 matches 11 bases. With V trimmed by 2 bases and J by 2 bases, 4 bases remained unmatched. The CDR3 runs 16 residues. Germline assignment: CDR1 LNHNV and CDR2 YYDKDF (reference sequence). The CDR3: CATSRPGQGANYGYTF. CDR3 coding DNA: TGTGCCACCAGCAGACCCGGACAGGGGGCCAACTATGGCTACACCTTC.

CDR3 sequence reads: CASSFGDRVDEQFF. In nucleotides, the CDR3 is TGCGCCAGCAGCTTCGGTGACAGGGTTGATGAGCAGTTCTTC. The rearrangement uses TRBV5-1 and TRBJ2-1; 7 bases map to TRBD1. CDR1 is SGHRS, CDR2 YFSETQ, per germline. V shed 2 bases and J 8 bases; nucleotides not matched to a gene: 7. There are 14 residues in the CDR3. The whole variable domain, remainder taken from reference TRBV5-1 and TRBJ2-1, is KAGVTQTPRYLIKTRGQQVTLSCSPISGHRSVSWYQQTPGQGLQFLFEYFSETQRNKGNFPGRFSGRQFSNSRSEMNVSTLELGDSALYLCASSFGDRVDEQFFGPGTRLTVL.

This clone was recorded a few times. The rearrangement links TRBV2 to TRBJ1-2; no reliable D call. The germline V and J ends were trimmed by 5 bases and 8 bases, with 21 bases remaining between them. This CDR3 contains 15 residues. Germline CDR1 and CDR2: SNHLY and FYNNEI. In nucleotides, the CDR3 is TGTGCCAGCAGTCGAAGGGAGGGAACCTATACCGGCTACACCTTC. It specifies CASSRREGTYTGYTF.

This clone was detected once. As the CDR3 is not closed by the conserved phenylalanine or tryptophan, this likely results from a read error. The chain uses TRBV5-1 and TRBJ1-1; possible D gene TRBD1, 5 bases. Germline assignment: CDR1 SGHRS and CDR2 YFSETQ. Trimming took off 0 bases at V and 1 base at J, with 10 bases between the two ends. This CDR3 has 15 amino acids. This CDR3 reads CASSLVGGPNTEAFL. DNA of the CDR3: TGCGCCAGCAGCTTGGTGGGGGGACCGAACACTGAAGCTTTCCTT.

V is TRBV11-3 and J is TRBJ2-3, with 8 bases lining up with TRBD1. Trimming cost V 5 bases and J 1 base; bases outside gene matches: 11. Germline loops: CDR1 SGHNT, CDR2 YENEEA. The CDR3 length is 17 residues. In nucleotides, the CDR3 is TGTGCCAGCAGCGCCCGACAGGGGAGGTATGGCACAGATACGCAGTATTTT. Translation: CASSARQGRYGTDTQYF.

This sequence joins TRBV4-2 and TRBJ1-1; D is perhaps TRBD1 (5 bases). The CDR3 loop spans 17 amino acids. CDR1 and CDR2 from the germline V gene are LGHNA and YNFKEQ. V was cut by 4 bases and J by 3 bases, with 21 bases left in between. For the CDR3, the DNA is TGTGCCAGCAGCCTCATCCGGGGGTCAGAGTTAGACACTGAAGCTTTCTTT. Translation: CASSLIRGSELDTEAFF.

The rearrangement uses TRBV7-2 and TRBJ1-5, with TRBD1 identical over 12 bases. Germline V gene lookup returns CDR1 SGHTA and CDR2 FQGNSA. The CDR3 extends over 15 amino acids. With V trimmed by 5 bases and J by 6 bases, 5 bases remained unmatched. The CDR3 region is CASSPGTGGRQPQHF. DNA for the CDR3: TGTGCCAGCAGCCCCGGGACAGGGGGCCGTCAGCCCCAGCATTTT.

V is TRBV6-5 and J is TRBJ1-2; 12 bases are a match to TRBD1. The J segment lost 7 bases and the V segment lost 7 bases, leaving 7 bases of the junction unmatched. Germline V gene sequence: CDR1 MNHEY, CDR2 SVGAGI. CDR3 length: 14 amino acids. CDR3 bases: TGTGCCAGCACCGGGACAGGGGGCGCGAGTGGCTACACCTTC. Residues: CASTGTGGASGYTF.

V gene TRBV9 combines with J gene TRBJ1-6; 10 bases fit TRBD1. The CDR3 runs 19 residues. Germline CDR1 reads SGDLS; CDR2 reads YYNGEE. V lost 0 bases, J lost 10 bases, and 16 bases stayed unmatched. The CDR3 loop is CASSVDPRRTGTGDSPLHF. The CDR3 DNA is TGTGCCAGCAGCGTAGACCCCCGTCGGACCGGGACAGGGGACTCACCCCTCCACTTT.

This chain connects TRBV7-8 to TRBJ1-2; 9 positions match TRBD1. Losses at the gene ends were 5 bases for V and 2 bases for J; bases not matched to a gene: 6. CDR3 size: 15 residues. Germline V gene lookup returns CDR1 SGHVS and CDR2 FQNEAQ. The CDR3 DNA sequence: TGTGCCAGCAGCCCAGCCGGGACAGGGAACTATGGCTACACCTTC. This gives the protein CASSPAGTGNYGYTF.

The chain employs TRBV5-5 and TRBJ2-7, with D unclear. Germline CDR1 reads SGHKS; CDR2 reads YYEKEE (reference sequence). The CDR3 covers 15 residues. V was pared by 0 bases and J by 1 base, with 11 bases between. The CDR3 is CASSLEWVESYEQYF. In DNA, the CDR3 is TGTGCCAGCAGCTTGGAGTGGGTGGAGTCCTACGAGCAGTACTTC.

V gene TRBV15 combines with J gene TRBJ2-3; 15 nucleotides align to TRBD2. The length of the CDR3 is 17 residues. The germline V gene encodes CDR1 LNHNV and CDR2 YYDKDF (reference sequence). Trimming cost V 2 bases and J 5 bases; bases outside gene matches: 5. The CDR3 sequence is CATSRTGLAGGQDTQYF. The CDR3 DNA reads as TGTGCCACCAGCAGAACCGGACTAGCGGGGGGGCAAGATACGCAGTATTTT.

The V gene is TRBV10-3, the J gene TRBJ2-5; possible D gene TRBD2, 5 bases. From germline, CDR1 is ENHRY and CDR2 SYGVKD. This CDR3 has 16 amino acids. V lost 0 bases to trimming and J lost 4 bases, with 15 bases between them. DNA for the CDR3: TGTGCCATCAGTGAGTCGGGAGCCTTTTTATTAGAGACCCAGTACTTC. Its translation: CAISESGAFLLETQYF.

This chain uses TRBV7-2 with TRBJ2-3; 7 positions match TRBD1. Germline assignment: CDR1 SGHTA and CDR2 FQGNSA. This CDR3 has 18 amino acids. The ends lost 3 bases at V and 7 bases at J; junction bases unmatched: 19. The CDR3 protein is CASSFDRAVASALNTQYF. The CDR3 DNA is TGTGCCAGCAGCTTTGACAGGGCGGTCGCCTCGGCACTTAATACGCAGTATTTT.

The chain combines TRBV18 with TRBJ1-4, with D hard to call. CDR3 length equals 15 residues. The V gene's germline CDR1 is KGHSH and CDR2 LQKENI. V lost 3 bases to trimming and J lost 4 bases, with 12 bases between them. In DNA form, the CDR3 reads TGTGCCAGCTCACCGCCCGGGTCTGGTAATGAAAAACTGTTTTTT. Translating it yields CASSPPGSGNEKLFF.

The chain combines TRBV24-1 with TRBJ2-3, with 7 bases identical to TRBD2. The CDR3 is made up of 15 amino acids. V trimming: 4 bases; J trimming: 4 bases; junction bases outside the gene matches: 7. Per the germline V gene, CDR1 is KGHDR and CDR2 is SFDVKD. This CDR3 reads CATSDSGTTSDTQYF. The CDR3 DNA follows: TGTGCCACCAGTGACTCCGGGACTACATCAGATACGCAGTATTTT.

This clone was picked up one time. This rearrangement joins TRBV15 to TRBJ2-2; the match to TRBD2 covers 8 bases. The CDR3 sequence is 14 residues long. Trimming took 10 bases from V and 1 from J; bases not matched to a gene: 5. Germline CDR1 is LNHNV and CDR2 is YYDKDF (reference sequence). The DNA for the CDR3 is TGTGCCATCGGGGGGGCCCGGAACACCGGGGAGCTGTTTTTT. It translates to CAIGGARNTGELFF. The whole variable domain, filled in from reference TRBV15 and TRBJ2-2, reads DAMVIQNPRYQVTQFGKPVTLSCSQTLNHNVMYWYQQKSSQAPKLLFHYYDKDFNNEADTPDNFQSRRPNTSFCFLDIRSPGLGDTAMYLCAIGGARNTGELFFGEGSRLTVL.

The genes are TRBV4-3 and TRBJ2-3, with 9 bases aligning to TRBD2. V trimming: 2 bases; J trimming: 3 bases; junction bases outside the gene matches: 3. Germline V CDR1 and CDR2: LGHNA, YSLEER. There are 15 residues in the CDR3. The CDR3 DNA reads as TGCGCCAGCAGCCAAATAGCGGGGGAGACAGATACGCAGTATTTT. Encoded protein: CASSQIAGETDTQYF.

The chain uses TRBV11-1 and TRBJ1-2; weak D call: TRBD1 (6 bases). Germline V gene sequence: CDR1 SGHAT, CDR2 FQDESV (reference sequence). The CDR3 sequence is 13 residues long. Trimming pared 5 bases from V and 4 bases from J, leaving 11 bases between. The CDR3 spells CASSLDSSYGYTF. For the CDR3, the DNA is TGTGCCAGCAGCCTGGACAGCTCCTATGGCTACACCTTC.

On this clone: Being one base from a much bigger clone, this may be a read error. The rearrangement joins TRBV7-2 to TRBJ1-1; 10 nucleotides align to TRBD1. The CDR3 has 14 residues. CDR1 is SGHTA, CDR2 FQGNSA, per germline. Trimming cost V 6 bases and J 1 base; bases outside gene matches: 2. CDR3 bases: TGTGCCAGCAGTCGGGACAGGGGGAACACTGAAGCTTTCTTT. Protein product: CASSRDRGNTEAFF. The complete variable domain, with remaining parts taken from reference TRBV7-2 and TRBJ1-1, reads GAGVSQSPSNKVTEKGKDVELRCDPISGHTALYWYRQSLGQGLEFLIYFQGNSAPDKSGLPSDRFSAERTGGSVSTLTIQRTQQEDSAVYLCASSRDRGNTEAFFGQGTRLTVV.

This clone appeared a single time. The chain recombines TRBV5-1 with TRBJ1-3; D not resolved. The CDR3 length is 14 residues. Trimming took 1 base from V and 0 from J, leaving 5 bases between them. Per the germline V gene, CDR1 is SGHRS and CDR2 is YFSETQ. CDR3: CASSLPDSGNTIYF. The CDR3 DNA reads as TGCGCCAGCAGCTTGCCAGACTCTGGAAACACCATATATTTT. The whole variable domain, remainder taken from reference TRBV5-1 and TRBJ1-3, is KAGVTQTPRYLIKTRGQQVTLSCSPISGHRSVSWYQQTPGQGLQFLFEYFSETQRNKGNFPGRFSGRQFSNSRSEMNVSTLELGDSALYLCASSLPDSGNTIYFGEGSWLTVV.